These 15 T cell receptor beta chains share one sample of origin, sequenced in a study of T-cell reconstitution after alpha-beta-depleted transplantation in children. Preparation of the TCRbeta library was carried out with unique molecular identifiers. TCRdb reanalysed the PCR reads using MiXCR and keeps one entry per CDR3 protein. The sample comprises 350,000 to 500,000 distinct CDR3 sequences, 43% of which are singletons, and roughly 27% rests with the top ten. The sequenced sample was PBMCs, obtained before TCRalphabeta/CD19-depleted stem cell transplant. Receptors originate from a girl aged 2 to 9 with aplastic anemia, due to receive a stem cell transplant.

The V and J genes are TRBV7-2 and TRBJ2-3; D ambiguous. Germline V gene sequence: CDR1 SGHTA, CDR2 FQGNSA. The V end lost 2 bases, the J end lost 1 base, and 7 bases lay between the germline ends. CDR3 size: 14 residues. The DNA for the CDR3 is TGTGCCAGCAGCTTAAGTCGACGCACAGATACGCAGTATTTT. Translation: CASSLSRRTDTQYF. Full variable domain (remainder filled in from reference TRBV7-2 and TRBJ2-3): GAGVSQSPSNKVTEKGKDVELRCDPISGHTALYWYRQSLGQGLEFLIYFQGNSAPDKSGLPSDRFSAERTGGSVSTLTIQRTQQEDSAVYLCASSLSRRTDTQYFGPGTRLTVL.

This clonotype has a handful of counts. The V and J genes are TRBV15 and TRBJ2-3; the match to TRBD1 covers 7 bases. Germline V gives CDR1 LNHNV, CDR2 YYDKDF (reference sequence). The V and J ends lost 0 bases and 6 bases, in that order; junction bases with no gene match: 15. This CDR3 comprises 18 residues. The CDR3 nucleotides are TGTGCCACCAGCAGAGATAGTGGGACAGCGGTCCTGGGCGATACGCAGTATTTT. It yields the protein CATSRDSGTAVLGDTQYF.

The V call is TRBV15, the J call TRBJ1-2; maybe TRBD1 (5 bases). This CDR3 is built from 16 residues. Germline-derived CDR1 and CDR2 are LNHNV and YYDKDF (reference sequence). Trimming cost V 0 bases and J 2 bases, with 13 bases left between them. In DNA form, the CDR3 reads TGTGCCACCAGCAGAGATTACAGGAAACTCAACTATGGCTACACCTTC. Its translation is CATSRDYRKLNYGYTF.

This clonotype was observed a handful of times. V and J are TRBV6-1 and TRBJ2-1, with TRBD2 identical over 9 bases. Trimming at V came to 7 bases and at J to 6 bases, leaving 4 bases not matched to a gene. Germline values: CDR1 MNHNS, CDR2 SASEGT. This CDR3 contains 13 residues. This CDR3 is CASTGTSLNEQFF. The CDR3, as DNA: TGTGCCAGCACCGGGACTAGCCTCAATGAGCAGTTCTTC.

This chain joins TRBV18 and TRBJ2-3; D not certain. V was cut by 3 bases and J by 5 bases, with 24 bases left in between. The CDR3 sequence is 18 residues long. CDR1 KGHSH and CDR2 LQKENI come from the germline V gene. CDR3 sequence: CASSPTVESTPRKDTQYF. Here the CDR3 DNA reads TGTGCCAGCTCACCCACTGTAGAAAGTACGCCTAGGAAAGATACGCAGTATTTT.

Notes on this clonotype: A single base separates this from a much larger clone, so it may be a read error. This sequence joins TRBV20-1 and TRBJ2-6, with D perhaps matching TRBD1 (6 bases). Germline-derived CDR1 and CDR2 are DFQATT and SNEGSKA (reference sequence). The CDR3 is made up of 16 amino acids. DNA of the CDR3: TGCGGTGCTAGGGTTACAGGGTATTCTGGGGCCAACGTCCTGACTTTC. Translation gives CGARVTGYSGANVLTF.

As to this clonotype: The germline gene is not matched at one end of the junction; a read error may be the cause. V is TRBV14 and J is TRBJ2-1, with TRBD1 matching 9 bases. The V gene's germline CDR1 is SGHDN and CDR2 FVKESK. There are 15 residues in the CDR3. Here the CDR3 reads CASSQETWDRDEQLF. The CDR3 coding sequence is TGTGCCAGCAGCCAGGAAACGTGGGACAGGGATGAGCAGCTCTTC.

This clonotype was detected many times. V and J are TRBV6-5 and TRBJ2-1; the D is unclear. CDR3 length: 13 residues. Trimming cost V 2 bases and J 14 bases, with 16 bases left between them. The germline gives CDR1 MNHEY, CDR2 SVGAGI. As DNA, the CDR3 is TGTGCCAGCAGTTACGGAGTAGCTGGAAGAGAGTTCTTC. Translated, it gives CASSYGVAGREFF.

The genes are TRBV20-1 and TRBJ2-2; D possibly corresponds to TRBD2 (6 bases). This CDR3 contains 12 residues. Looked up from germline, CDR1 is DFQATT and CDR2 is SNEGSKA (reference sequence). Trimming took off 3 bases at V and 7 bases at J, with 9 bases between the two ends. CDR3 DNA: TGCAGTGCTAGGGGACTGAGCGGGGAGCTGTTTTTT. The encoded protein is CSARGLSGELFF.

The rearrangement joins TRBV5-1 to TRBJ2-1; TRBD2 matches at 7 bases. Losses at the gene ends were 4 bases for V and 0 bases for J; bases not matched to a gene: 4. Germline CDR1 SGHRS, CDR2 YFSETQ. The CDR3 runs 15 residues. The CDR3 protein is CASSGAGSSYNEQFF. The CDR3 region has the DNA TGCGCCAGCAGCGGAGCGGGGAGCTCCTACAATGAGCAGTTCTTC. Based on the CDR3 plus reference TRBV5-1 and TRBJ2-1, the full variable domain is KAGVTQTPRYLIKTRGQQVTLSCSPISGHRSVSWYQQTPGQGLQFLFEYFSETQRNKGNFPGRFSGRQFSNSRSEMNVSTLELGDSALYLCASSGAGSSYNEQFFGPGTRLTVL.

This clonotype was counted many times. Written as DNA, the CDR3 is TGCGCCAAAATTCAGGGTCCCTCTAGCACAGATACGCAGTATTTT. Translated, it gives CAKIQGPSSTDTQYF. The chain links TRBV5-1 to TRBJ2-3; perhaps TRBD1 as D (5 bases). CDR3 length: 15 amino acids. Germline-derived CDR1 and CDR2 are SGHRS and YFSETQ. V lost 9 bases, J lost 0 bases, and 17 bases lay in between.

The chain has TRBV29-1 and TRBJ2-7; the D gene is possibly TRBD1 (6 bases). V gave up 4 bases and J gave up 3 bases, with 13 bases separating them. The germline V gene has CDR1 SQVTM and CDR2 ANQGSEA. CDR3 length equals 13 residues. The CDR3 DNA is TGCAGCGTTGTATATGGCAGGGGCTACGAGCAGTACTTC. Amino acids: CSVVYGRGYEQYF.

This chain uses TRBV5-1 with TRBJ1-1, with no clear D. Between the trimmed V and J ends, which lost 6 bases and 2 bases, there was a span of 11 bases. Germline V gives CDR1 SGHRS, CDR2 YFSETQ. This CDR3 contains 13 residues. CDR3 bases: TGCGCCAGCACCCCGGAGAACAACACTGAAGCTTTCTTT. It is translated as CASTPENNTEAFF.

This chain uses TRBV6-5 with TRBJ2-1; the D gene is possibly TRBD1 (5 bases). The V end lost 0 bases, the J end lost 2 bases, and 8 bases lay between the germline ends. From germline, CDR1 is MNHEY and CDR2 SVGAGI. This CDR3 region has 15 residues. The CDR3 region is CASSYSQEPYNEQFF. CDR3 nucleotide sequence: TGTGCCAGCAGTTACTCACAGGAGCCCTACAATGAGCAGTTCTTC.

This clonotype has ten or more counts. V is TRBV12-3 or TRBV12-4 and J is TRBJ1-4; D remains unclear. The CDR3 has 14 amino acids. V was shortened by 7 bases and J by 5 bases, with 14 bases between the two germline ends. The CDR3 nucleotides are TGTGCCAGCATCGGAAACACCCTAAATGAAAAACTGTTTTTT. Amino acids: CASIGNTLNEKLFF.